These T cell receptor beta chains were read from a single sample in a study of blood T cell repertoires in COVID-19. TCRdb's table, derived via immunoSEQ multiplex PCR, lists solely in-frame clones and lacks some. Among fewer than 300,000 clones, over 75% were seen once, and the ten largest hold less than 10%. Material for sequencing was peripheral blood. The receptor source for this set is a human donor in a cohort sampled during active COVID-19. Each CDR3 is given with its conserved first and last residue. The D gene is left open where the match is weak. Size is omitted from some rows. Given values are once, few, many or a class for expanded clones.

V: TRBV16
J: TRBJ1-2
D: TRBD1
length: 16
size: once
CDR3: CASSRMGQLPNYGYTF
DNA: TGTGCCAGCAGCCGTATGGGACAGCTACCTAACTATGGCTACACCTTC

V: TRBV2
J: TRBJ2-3
D: TRBD2
length: 13
size: .
CDR3: CASKRDLPDTQYF
DNA: TGTGCCAGCAAGCGGGATCTTCCAGATACGCAGTATTTT

V: TRBV5-1
J: TRBJ1-1
D: .
length: 14
size: .
CDR3: CASSFSVTGTEAFF
DNA: TGCGCCAGCAGCTTTAGCGTTACGGGCACTGAAGCTTTCTTT

V: TRBV7-2
J: TRBJ2-1
D: .
length: 13
size: .
CDR3: CASSFTTYNEQFF
DNA: TGTGCCAGCAGCTTTACAACCTACAATGAGCAGTTCTTC

V: TRBV7-3
J: TRBJ2-6
D: TRBD2
length: 19
size: .
CDR3: CASSLVSLAGDSGANVLTF
DNA: TGTGCCAGCAGCTTAGTATCCCTAGCGGGTGACTCTGGGGCCAACGTCCTGACTTTC

V: TRBV2
J: TRBJ2-1
D: TRBD2
length: 15
size: .
CDR3: CASSEEGTRNNEQFF
DNA: TGTGCCAGCAGTGAAGAGGGGACTAGAAACAATGAGCAGTTCTTC

V: TRBV20-1
J: TRBJ1-2
D: .
length: 12
size: .
CDR3: CSASPLDYGYTF
DNA: TGCAGTGCTAGTCCACTCGACTATGGCTACACCTTC

V: TRBV6-5
J: TRBJ2-1
D: TRBD2
length: 14
size: .
CDR3: CASSLAGVGNEQFF
DNA: TGTGCCAGCAGTTTAGCGGGAGTGGGGAATGAGCAGTTCTTC

V: TRBV27
J: TRBJ2-7
D: TRBD1
length: 15
size: few
CDR3: CASSASGTGSREQYF
DNA: TGTGCCAGCAGTGCCTCCGGGACAGGGTCCAGAGAGCAGTACTTC

V: TRBV5-4
J: TRBJ2-7
D: TRBD1
length: 14
size: .
CDR3: CASRRDRATNEQYF
DNA: TGTGCCAGCAGAAGGGACAGGGCCACGAACGAGCAGTACTTC

V: TRBV5-1
J: TRBJ1-1
D: .
length: 16
size: .
CDR3: CASSRRGTHTNTEAFF
DNA: TGCGCCAGCAGCCGGCGGGGGACGCATACGAACACTGAAGCTTTCTTT

V: TRBV24-1
J: TRBJ2-6
D: .
length: 15
size: once
CDR3: CATSDRDSGANVLTF
DNA: TGTGCCACCAGTGATCGGGATTCTGGGGCCAACGTCCTGACTTTC

V: TRBV11-2
J: TRBJ1-1
D: .
length: 15
size: .
CDR3: CASSLDQGSNTEAFF
DNA: TGTGCCAGCAGCTTAGATCAGGGAAGCAACACTGAAGCTTTCTTT

V: TRBV6-7
J: TRBJ1-1
D: .
length: 13
size: .
CDR3: CASSPILNTEAFF
DNA: TGTGCCAGCAGTCCCATTCTGAACACTGAAGCTTTCTTT

V: TRBV18
J: TRBJ1-2
D: .
length: 15
size: few
CDR3: CASSPPESLRGGYTF
DNA: TGTGCCAGCTCACCACCGGAAAGCCTCCGGGGAGGCTACACCTTC

V: TRBV7-3
J: TRBJ2-3
D: TRBD1
length: 15
size: .
CDR3: CASSLAGGSTDTQYF
DNA: TGTGCCAGCAGCTTAGCAGGGGGTAGCACAGATACGCAGTATTTT

V: TRBV2
J: TRBJ1-2
D: .
length: 14
size: .
CDR3: CASSKNRENYGYTF
DNA: TGTGCCAGCAGCAAGAACAGGGAGAACTATGGCTACACCTTC

V: TRBV19
J: TRBJ2-4
D: TRBD1
length: 15
size: .
CDR3: CASSGVGTGGTNQYF
DNA: TGTGCCAGTAGTGGTGTTGGGACAGGGGGCACTAATCAGTACTTC

V: TRBV28
J: TRBJ1-5
D: TRBD1
length: 14
size: .
CDR3: CASRNGQGGQPQHF
DNA: TGTGCCAGCAGAAACGGACAGGGAGGTCAGCCCCAGCATTTT

V: TRBV9
J: TRBJ2-2
D: TRBD2
length: 16
size: .
CDR3: CASSVDGSGSGGELFF
DNA: TGTGCCAGCAGCGTAGATGGTAGCGGGAGTGGCGGGGAGCTGTTTTTT

V: TRBV7-3
J: TRBJ2-1
D: .
length: 13
size: .
CDR3: CATGVDDGNEQFF
DNA: TGTGCCACAGGGGTAGACGATGGCAATGAGCAGTTCTTC

V: TRBV18
J: TRBJ1-2
D: .
length: 16
size: once
CDR3: CASSANRVSSNYGYTF
DNA: TGTGCCAGCTCAGCGAACAGGGTGTCCTCTAACTATGGCTACACCTTC

V: TRBV7-2
J: TRBJ2-2
D: .
length: 15
size: .
CDR3: CASSPKVRDSGELFF
DNA: TGTGCCAGCAGCCCAAAAGTGAGGGATTCCGGGGAGCTGTTTTTT

V: TRBV5-1
J: TRBJ2-1
D: TRBD2
length: 15
size: .
CDR3: CASRDQGLAGGEQFF
DNA: TGCGCCAGCAGGGACCAGGGACTAGCGGGGGGCGAGCAGTTCTTC

V: TRBV7-8
J: TRBJ2-4
D: .
length: 13
size: .
CDR3: CASSLETGTLEYF
DNA: TGTGCCAGCAGCTTGGAGACAGGGACTTTGGAGTACTTC

V: TRBV14
J: TRBJ1-1
D: .
length: 15
size: .
CDR3: CASSQGHQLNTEAFF
DNA: TGTGCCAGCAGCCAGGGACACCAGCTAAACACTGAAGCTTTCTTT

V: TRBV11-2
J: TRBJ2-7
D: TRBD2
length: 15
size: few
CDR3: CASSFGLAGAYEQYF
DNA: TGTGCCAGCAGCTTTGGACTAGCGGGAGCCTACGAGCAGTACTTC

V: TRBV5-5
J: TRBJ1-4
D: .
length: 17
size: .
CDR3: CASSLGTGVATNEKLFF
DNA: TGTGCCAGCAGCTTGGGTACAGGAGTTGCAACTAATGAAAAACTGTTTTTT

V: TRBV2
J: TRBJ2-7
D: .
length: 13
size: once
CDR3: CAIGLSPTYEQYF
DNA: TGTGCCATTGGACTATCCCCTACCTACGAGCAGTACTTC

V: TRBV7-9
J: TRBJ2-3
D: .
length: 13
size: .
CDR3: CASSRSRVDTQYF
DNA: TGTGCCAGCAGCAGATCAAGAGTAGATACGCAGTATTTT

V: TRBV19
J: TRBJ2-1
D: TRBD2
length: 15
size: .
CDR3: CASSTETSDYNEQFF
DNA: TGTGCCAGTAGTACGGAGACTAGCGACTACAATGAGCAGTTCTTC

V: TRBV2
J: TRBJ1-2
D: .
length: 15
size: .
CDR3: CASSSNARYNYGYTF
DNA: TGTGCCAGCAGTTCGAACGCCAGATATAACTATGGCTACACCTTC

V: TRBV6-4
J: TRBJ2-2
D: .
length: 18
size: .
CDR3: CASSNSPLGYQNTGELFF
DNA: TGTGCCAGCAGTAACTCCCCCCTGGGCTACCAGAACACCGGGGAGCTGTTTTTT

V: TRBV7-8
J: TRBJ2-3
D: .
length: 14
size: .
CDR3: CASSLTRGTDTQYF
DNA: TGTGCCAGCAGCTTGACTAGAGGGACAGATACGCAGTATTTT

V: TRBV3-1/TRBV3-2
J: TRBJ1-3
D: .
length: 17
size: .
CDR3: CASSQDFRGISGNTIYF
DNA: TGTGCCAGCAGCCAAGATTTCAGGGGAATCTCTGGAAACACCATATATTTT

V: TRBV28
J: TRBJ1-5
D: .
length: 12
size: .
CDR3: CATREGYQPQHF
DNA: TGTGCCACCAGGGAGGGGTATCAGCCCCAGCATTTT